This TCR beta chain was sequenced for a study of CXCR3-negative and CXCR3-positive naive CD8 T cells. Study-level background: The TRB read total, about 135 million, broke down to about 1.5 +/- 0.3 million reads per library.

Investigators sorted each CD8+ T cell subset in triplicate, taking around 330,000 cells each time. Worth noting for this clonotype: Its specificity is not known.

TRB cDNA libraries were made by UMI-labeled 5' RACE. TCRdb re-called the 5' RACE reads and catalogs CDR3 proteins one per entry, DNA excluded. The sample holds some 56,000 distinct CDR3 sequences. Germline loops: CDR1 MNHEY, CDR2 SMNVEV (reference sequence). This CDR3 is 16 amino acids long. Study-wide findings and caveats: Comparison of naive CXCR3-negative and CXCR3-positive cells revealed similar TRBV-TRBJ usage, while memory cells differed. Sequencing showed both naive subsets with comparably high diversity, and memory CD8+ cells much lower.

The sequenced sample consisted of memory CD8+ T cells from blood. The chain uses TRBV27 and TRBJ2-2; no DNA is available, so the TRBD1 call from TCRdb remains unchecked. The source is a human donor in good health. Some clones in this sample may be carry-over from other donors' samples. The CDR3 loop reads CASSPFGTGFLWELFF.